This record covers a single T cell receptor beta chain. The CDR3 has 17 amino acids. J gave up 8 bases and V 3 bases, and 15 bases lay outside the gene matches. Germline CDR1 and CDR2: SNHLY and FYNNEI. The Seattle patients, enrolled during active infection, were followed longitudinally. These data belong to a study of blood T cell repertoires in COVID-19. For the study at large: Acute and convalescent COVID-19 specimens originated in the United States, Italy and Spain.

Method: immunoSEQ multiplex PCR; TCRdb's copy keeps in-frame clones and lacks some. This sample carries about 92,000 clones, about 83% of them seen once, and the ten largest clones take 18%. Sequenced material: peripheral blood. The chain has TRBV2 and TRBJ1-5; 8 nucleotides match TRBD1. This receptor was identified in a woman aged 60 to 75 with COVID-19, enrolled during active disease. CDR3 sequence (DNA): TGTGCCAGCAGTGACAGAGGGGCAGGGGGCGTTTTGAAGCCCCAGCATTTT. As protein: CASSDRGAGGVLKPQHF. Together with reference TRBV2 and TRBJ1-5, the CDR3 gives the full variable domain: EPEVTQTPSHQVTQMGQEVILRCVPISNHLYFYWYRQILGQKVEFLVSFYNNEISEKSEIFDDQFSVERPDGSNFTLKIRSTKLEDSAMYFCASSDRGAGGVLKPQHFGDGTRLSIL.